The present entry profiles one T cell receptor (beta chain) with its context. The antigen remains undetermined. A sample-barcoded 5' primer and a J-beta primer mix were used in a second PCR of roughly 7 to 11 cycles. Tags on each cDNA molecule came from a template-switch adaptor with 12 random nucleotides. Sequencing recovered at least 3 million CDR3-containing paired-end reads from each sample. Each CDR3 protein is one row after TCRdb ran MiXCR on the 5' RACE reads. The sample has 1.5 million to 2 million distinct CDR3 sequences; approximately 40% are singletons. Germline CDR1 is SGHTA and CDR2 is FQGNSA. The CDR3 is 16 amino acids. The V gene end was trimmed by 5 bases and the J gene end by 2 bases; junction bases not matched to a gene: 11. This sample was taken from a study of blood T cells in healthy people across ages. Study-wide results and limits: Estimated diversity, derived from one million T cells, was regarded as an underestimate. Older age went with lower TCR beta diversity per million T cells, in a roughly linear way.

The sequencing sample was made of blood. The TCR was taken from a human donor in good health. V gene TRBV7-2 combines with J gene TRBJ2-5; 7 bases map to TRBD2. The CDR3 spells CASSQFGGGGQETQYF. Here the CDR3 DNA reads TGTGCCAGCAGCCAATTTGGGGGGGGTGGGCAAGAGACCCAGTACTTC. The whole variable domain, filled in from reference TRBV7-2 and TRBJ2-5, reads GAGVSQSPSNKVTEKGKDVELRCDPISGHTALYWYRQSLGQGLEFLIYFQGNSAPDKSGLPSDRFSAERTGGSVSTLTIQRTQQEDSAVYLCASSQFGGGGQETQYFGPGTRLLVL.